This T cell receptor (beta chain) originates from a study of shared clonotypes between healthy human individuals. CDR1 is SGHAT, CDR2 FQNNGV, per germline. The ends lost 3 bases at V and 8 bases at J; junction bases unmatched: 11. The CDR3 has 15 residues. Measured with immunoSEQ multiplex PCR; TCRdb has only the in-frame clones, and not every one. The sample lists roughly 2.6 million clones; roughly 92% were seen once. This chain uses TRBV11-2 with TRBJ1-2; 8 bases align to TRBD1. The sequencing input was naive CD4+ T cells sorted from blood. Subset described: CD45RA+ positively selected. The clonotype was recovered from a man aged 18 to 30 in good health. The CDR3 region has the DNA TGTGCCAGCAGCTTGGGCGGAGGACAGGGATGGGGCTACACCTTC. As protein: CASSLGGGQGWGYTF. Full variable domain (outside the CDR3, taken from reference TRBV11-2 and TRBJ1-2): EAGVAQSPRYKIIEKRQSVAFWCNPISGHATLYWYQQILGQGPKLLIQFQNNGVVDDSQLPKDRFSAERLKGVDSTLKIQPAKLEDSAVYLCASSLGGGQGWGYTFGSGTRLTVV.